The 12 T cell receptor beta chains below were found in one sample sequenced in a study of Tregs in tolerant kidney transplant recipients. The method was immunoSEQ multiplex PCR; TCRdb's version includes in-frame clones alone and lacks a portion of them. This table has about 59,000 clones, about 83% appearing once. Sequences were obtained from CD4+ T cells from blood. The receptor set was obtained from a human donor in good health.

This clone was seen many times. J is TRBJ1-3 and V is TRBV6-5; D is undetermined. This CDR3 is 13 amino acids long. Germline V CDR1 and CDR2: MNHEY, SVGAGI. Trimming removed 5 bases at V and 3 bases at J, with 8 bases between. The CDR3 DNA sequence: TGTGCCAGCAGTAAACCCATTGGAAACACCATATATTTT. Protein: CASSKPIGNTIYF.

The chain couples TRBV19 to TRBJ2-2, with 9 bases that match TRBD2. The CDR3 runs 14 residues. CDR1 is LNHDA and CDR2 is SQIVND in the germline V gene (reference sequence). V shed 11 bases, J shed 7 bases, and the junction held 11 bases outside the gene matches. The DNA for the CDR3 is TGTGCCGGAGGAGTAGCGGGAGTAGTCGGGGAGCTGTTTTTT. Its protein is CAGGVAGVVGELFF.

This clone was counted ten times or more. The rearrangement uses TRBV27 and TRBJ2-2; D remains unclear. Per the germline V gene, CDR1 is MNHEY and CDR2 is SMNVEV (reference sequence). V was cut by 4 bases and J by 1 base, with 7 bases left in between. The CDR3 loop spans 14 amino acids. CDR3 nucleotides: TGTGCCAGCAGTTCATACGGGAACACCGGGGAGCTGTTTTTT. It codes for CASSSYGNTGELFF.

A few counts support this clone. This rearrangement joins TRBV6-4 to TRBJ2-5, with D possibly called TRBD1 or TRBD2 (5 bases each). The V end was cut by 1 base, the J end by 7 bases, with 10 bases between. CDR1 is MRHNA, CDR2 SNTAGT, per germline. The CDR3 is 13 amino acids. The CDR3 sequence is CASSDFLGGTQYF. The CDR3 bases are TGTGCCAGCAGTGACTTTCTTGGGGGGACCCAGTACTTC.

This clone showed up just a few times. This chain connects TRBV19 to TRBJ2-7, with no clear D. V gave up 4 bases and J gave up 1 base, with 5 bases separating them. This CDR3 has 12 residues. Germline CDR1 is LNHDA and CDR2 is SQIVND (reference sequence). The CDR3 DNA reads TGTGCCAGTAGTAGGGGTTCCTACGAGCAGTACTTC. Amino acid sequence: CASSRGSYEQYF.

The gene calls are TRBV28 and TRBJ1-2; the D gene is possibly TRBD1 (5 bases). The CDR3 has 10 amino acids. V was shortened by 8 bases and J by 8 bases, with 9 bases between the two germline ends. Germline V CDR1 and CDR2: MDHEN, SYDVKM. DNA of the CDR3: TGTGCCAGCGAGCGACAGGGCTACACCTTC. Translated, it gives CASERQGYTF.

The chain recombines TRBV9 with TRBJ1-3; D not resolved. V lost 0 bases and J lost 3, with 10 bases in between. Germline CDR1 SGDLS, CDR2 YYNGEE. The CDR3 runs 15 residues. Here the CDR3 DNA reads TGTGCCAGCAGCGTAGGAGATACCTATGGAAACACCATATATTTT. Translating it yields CASSVGDTYGNTIYF.

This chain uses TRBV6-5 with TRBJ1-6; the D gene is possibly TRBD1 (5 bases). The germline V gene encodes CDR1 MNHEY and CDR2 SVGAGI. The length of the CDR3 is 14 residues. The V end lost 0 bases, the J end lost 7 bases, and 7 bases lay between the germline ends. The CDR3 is CASSYSRGNSPLHF. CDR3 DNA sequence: TGTGCCAGCAGTTACTCACGGGGGAATTCACCCCTCCACTTT.

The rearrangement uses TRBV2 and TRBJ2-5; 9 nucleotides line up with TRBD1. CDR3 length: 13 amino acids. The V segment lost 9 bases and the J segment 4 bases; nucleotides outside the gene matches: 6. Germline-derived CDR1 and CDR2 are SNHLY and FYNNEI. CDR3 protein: CASGTGKVETQYF. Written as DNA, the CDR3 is TGTGCCAGTGGGACAGGGAAAGTAGAGACCCAGTACTTC.

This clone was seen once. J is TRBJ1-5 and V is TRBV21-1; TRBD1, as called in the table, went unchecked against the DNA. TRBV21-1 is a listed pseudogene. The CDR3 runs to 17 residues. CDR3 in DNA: TGTGCCAGCAGCGCCACAGGGGGATTGGATAGCAATCAGCCCCAGCATTTT. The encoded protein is CASSATGGLDSNQPQHF.

The CDR3 region has the DNA TGCGCCAGCAGCCAAGATCCGGGACTAGCGAGGGCCGGGGAGCTGTTTTTT. Amino acid sequence: CASSQDPGLARAGELFF. The chain joins TRBV4-3 to TRBJ2-2; 10 nucleotides line up with TRBD2. V gave up 0 bases and J gave up 6 bases; unmatched junction bases: 7. This CDR3 has 17 amino acids. Germline CDR1 is LGHNA and CDR2 is YSLEER.

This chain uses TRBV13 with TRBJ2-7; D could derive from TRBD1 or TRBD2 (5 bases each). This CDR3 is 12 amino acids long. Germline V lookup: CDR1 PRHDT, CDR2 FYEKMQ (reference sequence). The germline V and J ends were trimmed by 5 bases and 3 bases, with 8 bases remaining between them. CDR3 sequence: CASSRDHYEQYF. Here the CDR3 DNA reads TGTGCCAGCAGCAGGGACCACTACGAGCAGTACTTC.